The TCR beta chain described here comes from a study of beta chain features in type 1 diabetes. The study, taken as a whole, reports: There was a moderate but significant shortening of TCRB CDR3s in all four CD4+ subsets of Type 1 diabetes patients.

About this clone: Antigen: not known.

What was sequenced were expressed TCRB transcripts, since all of the isolated RNA had been reverse transcribed. Data came from immunoSEQ multiplex PCR; TCRdb stores just in-frame clones and leaves some out. The data contain 350,000 to 450,000 clones, around 13% of them singletons. CDR3 size: 12 residues. Germline loops: CDR1 KGHSH, CDR2 LQKENI. V lost 2 bases to trimming and J lost 4 bases, with 6 bases between them. This TCR was sampled from a woman between 18 and 29 years old with type 1 diabetes. The rearrangement joins TRBV18 to TRBJ2-7; D not resolved. The specimen was naive CD4+ T cells from blood. The CDR3 spells CASSPERYEQYF. The DNA for the CDR3 is TGTGCCAGCTCACCAGAACGGTACGAGCAGTACTTC.